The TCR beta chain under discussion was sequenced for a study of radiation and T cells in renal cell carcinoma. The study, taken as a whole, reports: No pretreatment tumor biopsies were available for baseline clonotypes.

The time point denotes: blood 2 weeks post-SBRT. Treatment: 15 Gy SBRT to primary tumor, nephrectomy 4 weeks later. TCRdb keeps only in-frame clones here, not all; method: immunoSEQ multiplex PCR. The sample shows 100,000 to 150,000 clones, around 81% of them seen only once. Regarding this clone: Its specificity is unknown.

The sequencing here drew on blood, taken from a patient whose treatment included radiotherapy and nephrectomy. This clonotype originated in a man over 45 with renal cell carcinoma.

The CDR3: CASSLGGGGNSYNEQFF. The DNA of the CDR3 is TGTGCCAGCAGCTTAGGAGGCGGGGGCAATTCCTACAATGAGCAGTTCTTC. The rearrangement joins TRBV11-2 to TRBJ2-1, with D possibly matching TRBD2 (7 bases). The length of the CDR3 is 17 residues. Germline V lookup: CDR1 SGHAT, CDR2 FQNNGV. V lost 1 base, J lost 1 base, and 14 bases lay in between.